This T cell receptor (beta chain) was captured in a study of shared clonotypes between healthy human individuals. About the research overall: Aged 18 to 49, the donors were a couple of women and a few men.

Naive CD8 cells lacked CD45RO and underwent positive selection for CCR7, leaving out terminally differentiated effector memory CD45RA+ cells. Regarding this clone: What it recognizes is unknown.

The CDR3 spans 14 residues. V was clipped by 4 bases and J by 3 bases; unmatched bases: 4. Germline V CDR1 and CDR2: MGHRA, YSYEKL. Study-wide points: Shared across a few donors were 5% to 6% of the naive CD4 clonotypes.

The authors ran the assay at deep level. The method was immunoSEQ multiplex PCR; TCRdb's version includes in-frame clones alone and lacks a portion of them. The sample has about 2.1 million clones; more than 85% are singletons. This sequence originates from a young man in good health. Some clones in this sample may be carry-over from other donors' samples. The sequenced sample consisted of naive CD8+ T cells from PBMCs. The chain uses TRBV4-1 and TRBJ2-7, with 9 bases that match TRBD1. CDR3 coding DNA: TGCGCCAGCAGCCTGACAGGGGGAGGCTACGAGCAGTACTTC. Amino acid sequence: CASSLTGGGYEQYF.